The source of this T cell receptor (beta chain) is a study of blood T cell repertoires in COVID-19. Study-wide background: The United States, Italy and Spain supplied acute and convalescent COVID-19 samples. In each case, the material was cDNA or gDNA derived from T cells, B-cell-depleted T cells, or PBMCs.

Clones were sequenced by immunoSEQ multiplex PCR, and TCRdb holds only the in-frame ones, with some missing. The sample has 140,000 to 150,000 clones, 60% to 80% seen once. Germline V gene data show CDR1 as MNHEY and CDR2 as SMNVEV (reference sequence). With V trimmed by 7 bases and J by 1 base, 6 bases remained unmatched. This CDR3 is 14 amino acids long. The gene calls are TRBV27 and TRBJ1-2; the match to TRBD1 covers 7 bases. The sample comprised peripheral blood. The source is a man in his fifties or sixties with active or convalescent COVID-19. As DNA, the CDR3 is TGTGCCAGCAAAGAGGGGGCCCTTAACTATGGCTACACCTTC. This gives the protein CASKEGALNYGYTF.